The next 26 T cell receptor beta chains were all read from a single sample in a study of early T cells in non-severe SARS-CoV-2 infection (dated by TCRdb to the early 2020s). Libraries came from 5' RACE. For sequencing, a NextSeq 500 was employed. Through fastp at Q25 and MiXCR, TCRdb rebuilt clones from the public reads, retaining in-frame beta chains. Each entry is one CDR3 protein sequence, shown with its most common DNA and genes. A total of tens of thousands of distinct CDR3 sequences appear in this sample, roughly 12% of them only once. The biggest ten clones account for approximately 2.4% of the sample. Sequences were obtained from whole blood. These receptor sequences come from an adult who was a healthcare worker with PCR-confirmed SARS-CoV-2 infection or an uninfected control (not recorded which).

The table lists this clonotype with a few counts. J is TRBJ2-7 and V is TRBV29-1, with D possibly matching TRBD2 (6 bases). Trimming cost V 0 bases and J 0 bases, with 9 bases left between them. The CDR3 loop spans 14 amino acids. The germline gives CDR1 SQVTM, CDR2 ANQGSEA. CDR3 sequence reads: CSVEEIGGSYEQYF. The CDR3, as DNA: TGCAGCGTTGAAGAAATCGGGGGCTCCTACGAGCAGTACTTC.

The CDR3 DNA reads as TGTGCCAGCAGCCACAGGGGGGGCTACGAGCAGTACTTC. It codes for CASSHRGGYEQYF. The V gene is TRBV3-1, the J gene TRBJ2-7; D might be TRBD1 or TRBD2, each matching 7 bases. V shed 3 bases and J shed 3 bases, with 9 bases lying between them. CDR3 length equals 13 residues. CDR1 is LGHDT and CDR2 is YNNKEL in the germline V gene (reference sequence).

This clonotype was counted ten times or more. V gene TRBV6-5 combines with J gene TRBJ1-5; 9 positions agree with TRBD1. The V gene end was trimmed by 8 bases and the J gene end by 7 bases; junction bases not matched to a gene: 12. The CDR3 contains 15 residues. CDR1 MNHEY and CDR2 SVGAGI come from the germline V gene. This CDR3 reads CASALDRGGDQPQHF. The CDR3 DNA follows: TGTGCCAGCGCCTTGGACAGGGGAGGTGACCAGCCCCAGCATTTT.

The rearrangement joins TRBV5-5 to TRBJ1-1; 9 bases line up with TRBD1. Trimming removed 1 base from V and 4 bases from J; junction bases left unmatched: 2. The CDR3 is made up of 14 amino acids. Germline CDR1 and CDR2: SGHKS and YYEKEE (reference sequence). Written as DNA, the CDR3 is TGTGCCAGCAGCTTGATGACAGGGGGCACTGAAGCTTTCTTT. Its translation: CASSLMTGGTEAFF.

This clonotype was detected many times. The chain joins TRBV20-1 to TRBJ1-6; D call uncertain. With 4 bases removed from V and 12 bases from J, the gap between germline ends came to 7 bases. This CDR3 region has 10 residues. Germline V gene lookup returns CDR1 DFQATT and CDR2 SNEGSKA (reference sequence). For the CDR3, the DNA is TGCAGTGCTATTCGTCAACCCCTCCACTTT. Translating it yields CSAIRQPLHF.

The chain recombines TRBV12-3 or TRBV12-4 with TRBJ2-1; possibly TRBD1 for D (6 bases). Trimming left V 7 bases short and J 4 bases short, with 14 bases between. The CDR3 is 14 amino acids. The CDR3 bases are TGTGCCAGCAATTCAGGGGTGGTTTACAATGAGCAGTTCTTC. It encodes CASNSGVVYNEQFF.

The chain couples TRBV11-2 to TRBJ2-3, with no clear D. V shed 2 bases and J shed 3 bases, with 9 bases lying between them. CDR3 length: 14 amino acids. Germline V gives CDR1 SGHAT, CDR2 FQNNGV. The CDR3 DNA reads TGTGCCAGCAGCTTATATAGACTTACAGATACGCAGTATTTT. Amino acids: CASSLYRLTDTQYF. The full variable domain, with the rest looked up from reference TRBV11-2 and TRBJ2-3, is EAGVAQSPRYKIIEKRQSVAFWCNPISGHATLYWYQQILGQGPKLLIQFQNNGVVDDSQLPKDRFSAERLKGVDSTLKIQPAKLEDSAVYLCASSLYRLTDTQYFGPGTRLTVL.

The chain employs TRBV5-4 and TRBJ1-1; D is uncertain. From germline, CDR1 is SGHNT and CDR2 YYREEE (reference sequence). Between the trimmed V and J ends, which lost 2 bases and 4 bases, there was a span of 9 bases. CDR3 length: 13 amino acids. The CDR3 region is CASSFLPGTEAFF. The CDR3 nucleotides read TGTGCCAGCAGCTTTTTGCCGGGCACTGAAGCTTTCTTT.

This clonotype was seen many times. The chain has TRBV5-6 and TRBJ1-5, with TRBD1 matching 9 bases. From germline, CDR1 is SGHDT and CDR2 YYEEEE. The CDR3 covers 18 residues. With 0 bases clipped from V and 2 bases from J, the junction kept 9 bases outside the gene matches. This chain's CDR3 is CASSLAGQGKGGNQPQHF. In DNA, the CDR3 is TGTGCCAGCAGCTTGGCGGGACAGGGTAAAGGGGGCAATCAGCCCCAGCATTTT.

This sequence joins TRBV27 and TRBJ1-2; no clear D. The germline CDR1 and CDR2 sequences are MNHEY and SMNVEV (reference sequence). This CDR3 is 13 amino acids long. V lost 6 bases, J lost 4 bases, and 12 bases lay in between. The CDR3 DNA reads as TGTGCCAGCAGACGGACGGAGGCCTATGGCTACACCTTC. This translates into CASRRTEAYGYTF.

This clonotype was recorded many times. The chain carries TRBV29-1 and TRBJ2-7; no clear D. V dropped 4 bases and J dropped 8 bases, with 21 bases sitting between them. Germline CDR1 reads SQVTM; CDR2 reads ANQGSEA. The CDR3 runs to 14 residues. CDR3 protein: CSVATRLALGKQYF. CDR3 nucleotide sequence: TGCAGCGTTGCAACCCGTCTTGCCCTGGGGAAGCAGTACTTC.

This clonotype was counted ten times or more. This chain links TRBV11-3 with TRBJ1-1, with 7 bases identical to TRBD1. The V gene end was trimmed by 3 bases and the J gene end by 3 bases; junction bases not matched to a gene: 7. CDR3 length: 15 amino acids. Germline V CDR1 and CDR2: SGHNT, YENEEA. The CDR3 loop is CASSFPTGEDTEAFF. The CDR3 nucleotides are TGTGCCAGCAGCTTCCCCACAGGGGAGGACACTGAAGCTTTCTTT.

This clonotype was seen at least ten times. The J gene is TRBJ2-3, the V gene TRBV11-2; 7 nucleotides align to TRBD2. Germline assignment: CDR1 SGHAT and CDR2 FQNNGV. This CDR3 comprises 13 residues. The ends lost 10 bases at V and 5 bases at J; junction bases unmatched: 9. The CDR3 DNA reads TGTGCCATACTGGGGGAGGGCGAAGATACGCAGTATTTT. Residues: CAILGEGEDTQYF. Complete variable domain (other parts from reference TRBV11-2 and TRBJ2-3): EAGVAQSPRYKIIEKRQSVAFWCNPISGHATLYWYQQILGQGPKLLIQFQNNGVVDDSQLPKDRFSAERLKGVDSTLKIQPAKLEDSAVYLCAILGEGEDTQYFGPGTRLTVL.

The gene calls are TRBV29-1 and TRBJ2-4, with D perhaps matching TRBD1 (6 bases). The CDR3 sequence is 12 residues long. CDR1 SQVTM and CDR2 ANQGSEA come from the germline V gene. The germline V and J ends were trimmed by 4 bases and 7 bases, with 11 bases remaining between them. CDR3 in amino acids: CSVAWTANIQYF. For the CDR3, the DNA is TGCAGCGTTGCCTGGACAGCGAACATTCAGTACTTC. The whole variable domain, filled in from reference TRBV29-1 and TRBJ2-4, reads SAVISQKPSRDICQRGTSLTIQCQVDSQVTMMFWYRQQPGQSLTLIATANQGSEATYESGFVIDKFPISRPNLTFSTLTVSNMSPEDSSIYLCSVAWTANIQYFGAGTRLSVL.

There are a few counts of this clonotype. This chain uses TRBV20-1 with TRBJ2-3; D gene unclear. The CDR3 sequence is 13 residues long. The V end was cut by 1 base, the J end by 0 bases, with 5 bases between. The V gene's germline CDR1 is DFQATT and CDR2 SNEGSKA (reference sequence). In nucleotides, the CDR3 is TGCAGTGCTAGAGCAGGTAGCACAGATACGCAGTATTTT. As protein: CSARAGSTDTQYF.

There are many counts of this clonotype. CDR3 DNA: TGTGCCAGCAGCTTCTACGGGGGCGCAGATACGCAGTATTTT. Translation gives CASSFYGGADTQYF. The V gene is TRBV11-3, the J gene TRBJ2-3, with D perhaps assigned TRBD1 or TRBD2 (6 bases each). Germline CDR1 and CDR2: SGHNT and YENEEA. The CDR3 length is 14 residues. Trimming cost V 3 bases and J 4 bases, with 11 bases left between them.

The chain has TRBV7-9 and TRBJ1-1; 7 bases line up with TRBD1. From germline, CDR1 is SEHNR and CDR2 FQNEAQ (reference sequence). The CDR3 contains 13 residues. V was pared by 5 bases and J by 3 bases, with 3 bases of the junction left unmatched. In nucleotides, the CDR3 is TGTGCCAGCAGCGTTAGGGGGCACACTGAAGCTTTCTTT. Translation: CASSVRGHTEAFF.

Note on this clonotype: Mismatch with germline at one junction end may stem from a read error. The J gene is TRBJ1-5, the V gene TRBV19; D unclear. The CDR3 is 16 amino acids. Germline-derived CDR1 and CDR2 are LNHDA and SQIVND (reference sequence). CDR3 residues: CVSSPRTDYSNQPQHF. The CDR3 DNA is TGTGTCAGTAGTCCCAGGACGGATTATAGCAATCAGCCCCAGCATTTT.

This clonotype has ten or more counts. The chain uses TRBV11-2 and TRBJ2-5, with 12 nucleotides matching TRBD1. Germline trimming cut 1 base from V and 7 bases from J; bases unmatched to any gene: 13. CDR3 length: 18 amino acids. The germline V gene has CDR1 SGHAT and CDR2 FQNNGV. CDR3 protein: CASSLGEIGTGGSGTQYF. CDR3 DNA sequence: TGTGCCAGCAGCTTAGGGGAGATTGGGACAGGGGGCTCTGGGACCCAGTACTTC.

This chain links TRBV28 with TRBJ1-1, with D maybe TRBD1 (5 bases). V was cut by 6 bases and J by 4 bases, with 18 bases left in between. The CDR3 length is 15 residues. Germline V gives CDR1 MDHEN, CDR2 SYDVKM. This CDR3 is CASRMPRAGFTEAFF. The CDR3 coding sequence is TGTGCCAGCAGAATGCCCCGGGCAGGGTTCACTGAAGCTTTCTTT.

This clonotype was observed many times. The chain has TRBV7-6 and TRBJ2-1; D gene uncertain. The CDR3 runs to 16 residues. V was shortened by 3 bases and J by 4 bases, with 16 bases between the two germline ends. Germline V gives CDR1 SGHVS, CDR2 FNYEAQ. The CDR3 reads CASSFSQEETYNEQFF. In nucleotides, the CDR3 is TGTGCCAGCAGCTTCTCTCAAGAAGAAACTTACAATGAGCAGTTCTTC.

The chain employs TRBV9 and TRBJ2-7; tentatively, D is TRBD1 (6 bases). The V end lost 0 bases, the J end lost 3 bases, and 13 bases lay between the germline ends. The CDR3 spans 15 residues. Germline CDR1 SGDLS, CDR2 YYNGEE. For the CDR3, the DNA is TGTGCCAGCAGCGTAGACGGTGGCAGGGGCTACGAGCAGTACTTC. This sequence encodes CASSVDGGRGYEQYF. Using reference TRBV9 and TRBJ2-7 for the parts outside the CDR3, the full variable domain is DSGVTQTPKHLITATGQRVTLRCSPRSGDLSVYWYQQSLDQGLQFLIQYYNGEERAKGNILERFSAQQFPDLHSELNLSSLELGDSALYFCASSVDGGRGYEQYFGPGTRLTVT.

This clonotype was recorded at least ten times. V usage is TRBV2 and J usage is TRBJ2-7; no firm D call. CDR1 is SNHLY, CDR2 FYNNEI, per germline. This CDR3 has 11 amino acids. The V end lost 4 bases, the J end lost 2 bases, and 3 bases lay between the germline ends. CDR3 sequence (DNA): TGTGCCAGCAGTGTCACCTACGAGCAGTACTTC. The encoded protein is CASSVTYEQYF.

This clonotype was observed many times. The V gene is TRBV29-1, the J gene TRBJ1-1, with D unresolved. CDR3 length: 12 residues. Germline V gene lookup returns CDR1 SQVTM and CDR2 ANQGSEA. The CDR3 sequence is CSVHWGNTEAFF. The CDR3 nucleotides are TGCAGTGTTCACTGGGGGAACACTGAAGCTTTCTTT. Combining the CDR3 with reference TRBV29-1 and TRBJ1-1 gives the whole variable domain SAVISQKPSRDICQRGTSLTIQCQVDSQVTMMFWYRQQPGQSLTLIATANQGSEATYESGFVIDKFPISRPNLTFSTLTVSNMSPEDSSIYLCSVHWGNTEAFFGQGTRLTVV.

There are many counts of this clonotype. The chain couples TRBV7-3 to TRBJ2-5; D is perhaps TRBD1 (6 bases). The CDR3 consists of 13 residues. The V gene's germline CDR1 is SGHTA and CDR2 FQGTGA. V was trimmed by 5 bases and J by 3 bases, leaving 10 bases between them. In nucleotides, the CDR3 is TGTGCCAGCAGCACCGGACAGAAAGAGACCCAGTACTTC. Amino acids: CASSTGQKETQYF.

This clonotype has a handful of counts. The chain carries TRBV6-5 and TRBJ2-3; 9 bases map to TRBD1. Per germline, CDR1 MNHEY and CDR2 SVGAGI. This CDR3 contains 15 residues. V shed 5 bases, J shed 5 bases, and the junction held 8 bases outside the gene matches. This CDR3 reads CASSKQGAWGDTQYF. CDR3 nucleotide sequence: TGTGCCAGCAGTAAACAGGGGGCTTGGGGAGATACGCAGTATTTT.